The entry below gives a single T cell receptor (beta chain) sequence along with its context. The target antigen is unknown. Trimming took off 3 bases at V and 4 bases at J, with 33 bases between the two ends. This CDR3 is 21 amino acids long. The germline gives CDR1 LNHDA, CDR2 SQIVND (reference sequence). This sample stems from a study of response to subunit inactivated influenza vaccine. The study's findings and limits: Authors suggested each seasonal influenza vaccination recruits few new T cells.

TCRdb reprocessed the RT-PCR reads via MiXCR and lists one record per CDR3 protein. This sample yields roughly 700,000 distinct CDR3 sequences, of which approximately 15% are seen a single time; 6.5% to 8.5% belongs to the top ten. This specimen was PBMCs from blood, taken around 15 days before vaccination. The chain couples TRBV19 to TRBJ2-5, with D tentatively TRBD1 or TRBD2 (6 bases each). The receptor comes from a man between 50 and 59 years old who received an inactivated influenza vaccine. This chain's CDR3 is CASSMRLFFGGARTNRETQYF. DNA of the CDR3: TGTGCCAGTAGTATGCGGTTATTCTTCGGGGGCGCCCGGACCAATAGAGAGACCCAGTACTTC.